One TCR beta chain is described in this entry. This table comes from immunoSEQ multiplex PCR, and its TCRdb copy is limited to in-frame clones, with some not included. The sample has a few hundred thousand clones; more than 85% are singletons. This specimen belongs to a study of brain T cells in children with intractable seizures. Time point specified: blood from clinic visit 5 months post-surgery; TSC patient then seizure free. Only cases whose brain tissue showed the highest T cell transcript signatures were sequenced. The material was peripheral blood, obtained around 5 months after surgery. This clonotype was sampled from a boy under two years old with tuberous sclerosis and intractable seizures.

The CDR3 spells CASSLTSSGASGDTQYF. The CDR3 nucleotides read TGTGCCAGCAGCTTGACCAGTAGCGGGGCTAGCGGGGATACGCAGTATTTT. The chain recombines TRBV11-3 with TRBJ2-3, with 8 bases aligning to TRBD2. The CDR3 is 17 amino acids. The V gene's germline CDR1 is SGHNT and CDR2 YENEEA. After removal of 3 bases from V and 6 bases from J, the junction contained 14 bases not matched to a gene. Full variable domain (remainder filled in from reference TRBV11-3 and TRBJ2-3): EAGVVQSPRYKIIEKKQPVAFWCNPISGHNTLYWYLQNLGQGPELLIRYENEEAVDDSQLPKDRFSAERLKGVDSTLKIQPAELGDSAVYLCASSLTSSGASGDTQYFGPGTRLTVL.